This TCR beta chain appears in the sequencing data of a study of CD8+CD57+ T cells in acquired aplastic anemia. Many counts were recorded for this clonotype. Its specificity is not known. Trimming shortened V by 0 bases and J by 0 bases, and 15 bases separated the two germline ends. This CDR3 has 16 amino acids. The germline CDR1 and CDR2 sequences are DFQATT and SNEGSKA (reference sequence). For sequencing, patients were chosen who had shown expansion of CD8+CD57+ cells by flow cytometry. General study points: Statistical testing detected no significant gap in CD8+ Simpson's diversity between patients and controls. A set of twenty-nine CD8+ CDR3 sequences was shared between patients and controls, and these sequences appeared highly expressed in patients.

Genomic DNA templated the TCR beta VDJ and CDR3 profiling. TCRdb recomputed calls from the reads with MiXCR, one row per CDR3 protein. The sample has about 180,000 distinct CDR3 sequences; less than 60% are singletons. The sample taken for sequencing was sorted CD4+, CD8+, or CD8+CD57+ T cells (not recorded which) from PBMCs. The TCR sequence derives from a human donor with aplastic anemia. The chain couples TRBV20-1 to TRBJ2-7; TRBD1 might be the D (6 bases). CDR3 nucleotide sequence: TGCAGTGCTAGAGACCTGGACAGCAAAAGCTCCTACGAGCAGTACTTC. It yields the protein CSARDLDSKSSYEQYF.